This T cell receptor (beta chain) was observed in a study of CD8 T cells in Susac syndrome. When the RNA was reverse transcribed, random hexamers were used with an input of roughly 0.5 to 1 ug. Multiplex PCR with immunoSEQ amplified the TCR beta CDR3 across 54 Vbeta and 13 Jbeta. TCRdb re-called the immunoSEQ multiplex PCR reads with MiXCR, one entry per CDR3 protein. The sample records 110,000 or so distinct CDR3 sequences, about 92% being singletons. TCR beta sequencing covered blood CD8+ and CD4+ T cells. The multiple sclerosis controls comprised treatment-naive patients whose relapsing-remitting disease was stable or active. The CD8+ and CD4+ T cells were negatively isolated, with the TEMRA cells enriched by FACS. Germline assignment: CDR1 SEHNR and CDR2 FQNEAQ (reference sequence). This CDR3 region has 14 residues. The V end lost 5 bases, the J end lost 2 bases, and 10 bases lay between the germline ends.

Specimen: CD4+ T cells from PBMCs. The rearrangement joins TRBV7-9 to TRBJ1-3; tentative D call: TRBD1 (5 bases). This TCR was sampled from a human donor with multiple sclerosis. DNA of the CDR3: TGTGCCAGCAGCGATGCGGGGCCTGGAAACACCATATATTTT. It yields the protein CASSDAGPGNTIYF.